This TCR beta chain came from a study of T cell responses to AZD1222 COVID-19 vaccine. Notes on the study in general: Only a handful of AZD1222 recipients were seropositive at baseline. Nearly half of spike-specific TCRs reportedly target unmutated variant regions. Clonal diversity may have been underestimated, and the donors were mostly white British, with more females than males.

Analysis merged second doses at about 4 or about 12 weeks. Sequenced by immunoSEQ multiplex PCR; TCRdb stores in-frame clones only, minus some. The table shows about 75,000 clones, with roughly 84% occurring only once. A word on this clone: Its specificity is unknown.

The TCR sequence derives from an adult who received the AZD1222 COVID-19 vaccine. Sequenced here: peripheral blood, sampled 28 days after the second AZD1222 dose.

The DNA of the CDR3 is TGTGCCAGCAGTAACAGGGGGAATGAAAAACTGTTTTTT. Protein product: CASSNRGNEKLFF. The chain links TRBV2 to TRBJ1-4; the match to TRBD1 covers 8 bases. Germline CDR1 SNHLY, CDR2 FYNNEI. Unmatched junction bases numbered 1, after V lost 5 bases and J lost 5 bases. The CDR3 runs to 13 residues.